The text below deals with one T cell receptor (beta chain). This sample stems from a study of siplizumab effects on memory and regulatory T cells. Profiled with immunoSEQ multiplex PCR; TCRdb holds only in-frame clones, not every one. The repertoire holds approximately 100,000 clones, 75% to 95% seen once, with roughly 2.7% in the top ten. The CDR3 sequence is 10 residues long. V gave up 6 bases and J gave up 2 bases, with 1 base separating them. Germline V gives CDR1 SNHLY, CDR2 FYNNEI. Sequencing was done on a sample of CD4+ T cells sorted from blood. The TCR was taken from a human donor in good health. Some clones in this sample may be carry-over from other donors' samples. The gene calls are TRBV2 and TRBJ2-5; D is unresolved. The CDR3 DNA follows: TGTGCCAGCAGACAAGAGACCCAGTACTTC. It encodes CASRQETQYF.